This TCR beta chain appears in the sequencing data of a study of control samples from healthy donors and cancer patients. Profiling relied on immunoSEQ multiplex PCR, and the TCRdb table lists in-frame clones only, not all of them. The data contain 130,000 to 150,000 clones, more than 85% of them singletons. Germline V lookup: CDR1 LNHDA, CDR2 SQIVND (reference sequence). The CDR3 totals 17 residues. Trimming took 3 bases from V and 2 from J, leaving 14 bases between them. The TCR sequence derives from a man younger than 30 in good health. The chain recombines TRBV19 with TRBJ2-6, with TRBD1 as a possible D gene (6 bases). Material: blood. The CDR3 is CASSIGQGMTGANVLTF. DNA for the CDR3: TGTGCCAGTAGTATTGGCCAGGGGATGACTGGGGCCAACGTCCTGACTTTC.